What follows describes a single TCR beta chain. The data belong to a study of blood T cell repertoires in COVID-19. Generated by immunoSEQ multiplex PCR, the TCRdb table keeps only in-frame clones and is missing some. The sample holds roughly 270,000 clones, 85% seen once. Trimming removed 4 bases from V and 4 bases from J, with 11 bases in between. The CDR3 is 13 residues long. Looked up from germline, CDR1 is SGHRS and CDR2 is YFSETQ. The TCR sequence derives from a woman aged 50 to 60 who had recovered from COVID-19. V gene TRBV5-1 combines with J gene TRBJ1-2; D unclear. Sequencing used PBMCs or T cells enriched from blood (not recorded which). CDR3 protein: CASSTDTIYGYTF. DNA of the CDR3: TGCGCCAGCAGCACAGACACCATCTATGGCTACACCTTC.